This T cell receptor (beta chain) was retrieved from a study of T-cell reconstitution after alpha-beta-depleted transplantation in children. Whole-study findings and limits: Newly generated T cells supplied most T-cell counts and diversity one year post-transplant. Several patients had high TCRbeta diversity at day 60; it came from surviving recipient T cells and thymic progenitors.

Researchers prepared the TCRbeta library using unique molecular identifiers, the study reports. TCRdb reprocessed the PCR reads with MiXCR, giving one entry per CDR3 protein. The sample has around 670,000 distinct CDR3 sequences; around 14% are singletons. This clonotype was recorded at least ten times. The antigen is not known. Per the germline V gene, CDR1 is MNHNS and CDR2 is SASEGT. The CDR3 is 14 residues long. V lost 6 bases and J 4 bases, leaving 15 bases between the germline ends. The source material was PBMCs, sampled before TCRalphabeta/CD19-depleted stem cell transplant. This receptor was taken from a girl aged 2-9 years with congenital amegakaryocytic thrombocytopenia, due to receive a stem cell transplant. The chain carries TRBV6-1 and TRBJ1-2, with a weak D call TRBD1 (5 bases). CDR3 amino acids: CASSPADRIYGYTF. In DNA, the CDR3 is TGTGCCAGCAGCCCGGCCGACAGAATCTATGGCTACACCTTC.